This TCR beta chain comes out of a study of T cells in Graves' hyperthyroidism and ophthalmopathy. TCR beta CDR3 sequences were amplified from RNA transcripts. HTBI primers were used for first-round RT-PCR of the TCR CDR3. MiXCR, run by TCRdb on the multiplex PCR reads, gives a single entry per CDR3 protein. The table includes hundreds of thousands of distinct CDR3 sequences, about 43% detected once. Trimming took 5 bases from V and 7 from J; bases not matched to a gene: 13. In germline, CDR1 is SGHTA, CDR2 FQGTGA. The CDR3 contains 16 residues. This clonotype was obtained from a woman younger than 30 with Graves' hyperthyroidism. The sequenced material came from peripheral blood or thyroid tissue (not recorded which). This chain connects TRBV7-3 to TRBJ2-2; 7 bases agree with TRBD2. CDR3 sequence reads: CASSQVLAGVNGELFF. The CDR3, as DNA: TGTGCCAGCAGCCAAGTCCTCGCGGGAGTGAACGGGGAGCTGTTTTTT.